One and the same sample provided the 22 T cell receptor beta chains below, sequenced in a study of blood T cell repertoires in COVID-19. Generated by immunoSEQ multiplex PCR, the TCRdb table keeps only in-frame clones and is missing some. The sample gives tens of thousands of clones, about 88% of which show up once; 9.5% to 15% is in the top ten. The specimen was peripheral blood. These receptors all stem from an older man with active or convalescent COVID-19.

Concerning this clone itself: At the DNA level, this CDR3 is encoded by other sequences in the same sample as well. The genes are TRBV7-2 and TRBJ1-2; 9 nucleotides align to TRBD1. Unmatched junction bases numbered 3, after V lost 3 bases and J lost 4 bases. Germline values: CDR1 SGHTA, CDR2 FQGNSA. The CDR3 contains 14 residues. The CDR3, as DNA: TGTGCCAGCAGCTTGGGACAGGGTGGCTATGGCTACACCTTC. Amino acids: CASSLGQGGYGYTF.

This chain uses TRBV4-3 with TRBJ2-7; a weak D match, TRBD1 (6 bases). The CDR3 is 15 residues long. The V end was cut by 1 base, the J end by 1 base, with 11 bases between. Germline values: CDR1 LGHNA, CDR2 YSLEER. The CDR3 protein is CASSQGQGISYEQYF. In DNA, the CDR3 is TGCGCCAGCAGCCAAGGGCAGGGGATTTCCTACGAGCAGTACTTC.

The CDR3 spells CASSQDPHRVNTEAFF. As DNA, the CDR3 is TGCGCCAGCAGCCAAGATCCCCACAGGGTGAACACTGAAGCTTTCTTT. The chain joins TRBV4-1 to TRBJ1-1, with a tentative D call TRBD1 (6 bases). The germline CDR1 and CDR2 sequences are MGHRA and YSYEKL. The CDR3 is 16 residues long. V lost 0 bases and J 0 bases, leaving 11 bases between the germline ends.

The J gene is TRBJ2-2, the V gene TRBV24-1, with D perhaps matching TRBD2 (5 bases). The CDR3 is 13 amino acids. Per germline, CDR1 KGHDR and CDR2 SFDVKD. V was shortened by 2 bases and J by 9 bases, with 9 bases between the two germline ends. The CDR3 spells CATSDWRTRELFF. CDR3 nucleotide sequence: TGTGCCACCAGTGATTGGAGGACCCGGGAGCTGTTTTTT.

The chain uses TRBV5-8 and TRBJ2-3; D possibly corresponds to TRBD1 (5 bases). Trimming cost V 4 bases and J 1 base, with 16 bases left between them. CDR3 length: 16 residues. The germline gives CDR1 SGHTS, CDR2 YDEGEE. CDR3 nucleotide sequence: TGTGCCAGCAGCCCTCTACCCACAGGACGCACAGATACGCAGTATTTT. This codes for CASSPLPTGRTDTQYF.

The V and J genes are TRBV18 and TRBJ1-3; 8 nucleotides align to TRBD1. V shed 3 bases and J 3 bases; nucleotides not matched to a gene: 4. Germline CDR1 reads KGHSH; CDR2 reads LQKENI. The CDR3 consists of 15 residues. For the CDR3, the DNA is TGTGCCAGCTCACCCGACAGGGGAGGTGGAAACACCATATATTTT. Amino acids: CASSPDRGGGNTIYF.

As to this clone: Other DNA variants within this sample encode the same CDR3. V gene TRBV7-2 combines with J gene TRBJ1-1; possible D gene TRBD1, 5 bases. The germline V and J ends were trimmed by 4 bases and 1 base, with 7 bases remaining between them. The CDR3 totals 13 residues. Germline CDR1 and CDR2: SGHTA and FQGNSA. CDR3 protein: CASSSQENTEAFF. CDR3 DNA: TGTGCCAGCAGCTCACAGGAGAACACTGAAGCTTTCTTT.

This clone appeared once. The chain carries TRBV6-5 and TRBJ2-2, with D possibly TRBD1 on 6 matching bases. Germline V lookup: CDR1 MNHEY, CDR2 SVGAGI. The CDR3 extends over 15 amino acids. Trimming removed 7 bases from V and 4 bases from J, with 16 bases in between. The chain's CDR3 is CASKDQGLGTGELFF. CDR3 nucleotide sequence: TGTGCCAGCAAGGACCAGGGGTTGGGCACCGGGGAGCTGTTTTTT.

This chain connects TRBV5-1 to TRBJ1-2; 11 nucleotides line up with TRBD1. The CDR3 sequence is 15 residues long. Germline CDR1 reads SGHRS; CDR2 reads YFSETQ. Germline trimming cut 4 bases from V and 4 bases from J; bases unmatched to any gene: 6. The CDR3 loop is CASSPGTGGTYGYTF. The DNA of the CDR3 is TGCGCCAGCAGCCCTGGGACAGGGGGTACCTATGGCTACACCTTC.

This sequence joins TRBV13 and TRBJ2-1, with 8 bases lining up with TRBD2. After removal of 9 bases from V and 0 bases from J, the junction contained 10 bases not matched to a gene. There are 16 residues in the CDR3. Germline-derived CDR1 and CDR2 are PRHDT and FYEKMQ (reference sequence). The chain's CDR3 is CASGGSGGLSYNEQFF. DNA of the CDR3: TGTGCCAGTGGCGGGAGCGGGGGCCTCTCCTACAATGAGCAGTTCTTC.

The V and J genes are TRBV29-1 and TRBJ1-4; maybe TRBD1 (6 bases). This CDR3 is built from 14 residues. V was shortened by 2 bases and J by 7 bases, with 14 bases between the two germline ends. The V gene's germline CDR1 is SQVTM and CDR2 ANQGSEA. CDR3: CSVEYRDGSEKLFF. The CDR3 DNA is TGCAGCGTTGAATACAGGGATGGTAGTGAAAAACTGTTTTTT. The full variable domain, in which reference TRBV29-1 and TRBJ1-4 provide the parts outside the CDR3, is SAVISQKPSRDICQRGTSLTIQCQVDSQVTMMFWYRQQPGQSLTLIATANQGSEATYESGFVIDKFPISRPNLTFSTLTVSNMSPEDSSIYLCSVEYRDGSEKLFFGSGTQLSVL.

This clone was detected a few times. The CDR3 DNA reads as TGTGCCAGCAGCCAACAAACAGGGGCCTACGAGCAGTACTTC. Residues: CASSQQTGAYEQYF. The rearrangement joins TRBV3-1 (or the pseudogene TRBV3-2) to TRBJ2-7, with 7 bases aligning to TRBD1. The germline gives CDR1 LGHDT, CDR2 YNNKEL (reference sequence). V shed 2 bases, J shed 2 bases, and the junction held 3 bases outside the gene matches. This CDR3 is built from 14 residues.

The chain recombines TRBV27 with TRBJ1-3, with no clear D. This CDR3 contains 13 residues. V was trimmed by 10 bases and J by 3 bases, leaving 13 bases between them. Germline-derived CDR1 and CDR2 are MNHEY and SMNVEV (reference sequence). The CDR3 sequence: CATGPVGGNTIYF. CDR3 coding DNA: TGTGCCACTGGGCCGGTTGGTGGAAACACCATATATTTT.

The chain combines TRBV28 with TRBJ1-2; unclear D gene. The germline CDR1 and CDR2 sequences are MDHEN and SYDVKM. V gave up 5 bases and J gave up 6 bases, with 10 bases separating them. There are 12 residues in the CDR3. This CDR3 is CASSTQTDGYTF. As DNA, the CDR3 is TGTGCCAGCAGTACGCAGACTGATGGCTACACCTTC.

The chain has TRBV6-5 and TRBJ1-2, with a possible D match to TRBD1 (6 bases). The V and J ends lost 2 bases and 8 bases respectively, with 12 bases between them. Germline lookup yields CDR1 MNHEY and CDR2 SVGAGI. The CDR3 length is 13 residues. DNA for the CDR3: TGTGCCAGCAGTTACAACAGGGCGATAGGCTACACCTTC. This encodes CASSYNRAIGYTF.

The chain employs TRBV11-2 and TRBJ1-2; D gene ambiguous. V lost 3 bases and J 8 bases, leaving 10 bases between the germline ends. Germline CDR1 SGHAT, CDR2 FQNNGV. The CDR3 length is 12 residues. In DNA, the CDR3 is TGTGCCAGCAGCTTCGAGGGCTACGGCTACACCTTC. Translating gives CASSFEGYGYTF.

The chain combines TRBV3-1 (or the pseudogene TRBV3-2) with TRBJ1-1; tentative D call: TRBD1 (6 bases). Trimming cost V 1 base and J 7 bases, with 19 bases left between them. CDR3 length: 16 residues. Per germline, CDR1 LGHDT and CDR2 YNNKEL (reference sequence). The CDR3 loop is CASSQVSAGALNEAFF. CDR3 DNA sequence: TGTGCCAGCAGCCAAGTGTCGGCAGGGGCCCTCAATGAAGCTTTCTTT.

Comments on this clone: One end of the junction varies from germline; a read error may be responsible. This chain uses TRBV19 with TRBJ1-2, with D unresolved. This CDR3 region has 12 residues. Germline V lookup: CDR1 LNHDA, CDR2 SQIVND (reference sequence). The chain's CDR3 is CASSIGADRARF. The CDR3 coding sequence is TGTGCCAGTAGTATAGGGGCAGACCGCGCCCGCTTC.

The chain is built from TRBV5-1 and TRBJ1-5; TRBD1 agrees at 7 bases. Germline V lookup: CDR1 SGHRS, CDR2 YFSETQ. This CDR3 contains 14 residues. With 4 bases clipped from V and 4 bases from J, the junction kept 5 bases outside the gene matches. CDR3 sequence: CASSDGTENQPQHF. The CDR3 bases are TGCGCCAGCAGCGACGGGACAGAAAATCAGCCCCAGCATTTT.

This rearrangement joins TRBV6-5 to TRBJ2-1, with D unclear. The germline CDR1 and CDR2 sequences are MNHEY and SVGAGI. Trimming left V 4 bases short and J 3 bases short, with 7 bases between. The CDR3 has 13 amino acids. DNA of the CDR3: TGTGCCAGCAGTTCCAGACACTACAATGAGCAGTTCTTC. It codes for CASSSRHYNEQFF.

The V gene is TRBV7-9, the J gene TRBJ2-7, with TRBD2 matching 16 bases. The V and J ends lost 5 bases and 7 bases, in that order; junction bases with no gene match: 5. Looked up from germline, CDR1 is SEHNR and CDR2 is FQNEAQ (reference sequence). This CDR3 is 15 amino acids long. The CDR3 is CASSPGTSGGGEQYF. Here the CDR3 DNA reads TGTGCCAGCAGCCCCGGGACTAGCGGGGGGGGAGAGCAGTACTTC.

The chain has TRBV5-1 and TRBJ1-1; possibly TRBD1 for D (6 bases). The V end was cut by 2 bases, the J end by 4 bases, with 9 bases between. This CDR3 contains 13 residues. The V gene's germline CDR1 is SGHRS and CDR2 YFSETQ. The DNA for the CDR3 is TGCGCCAGCAGCTTTACAGGGCTCACTGAAGCTTTCTTT. The encoded protein is CASSFTGLTEAFF. Combining the CDR3 with reference TRBV5-1 and TRBJ1-1 gives the whole variable domain KAGVTQTPRYLIKTRGQQVTLSCSPISGHRSVSWYQQTPGQGLQFLFEYFSETQRNKGNFPGRFSGRQFSNSRSEMNVSTLELGDSALYLCASSFTGLTEAFFGQGTRLTVV.